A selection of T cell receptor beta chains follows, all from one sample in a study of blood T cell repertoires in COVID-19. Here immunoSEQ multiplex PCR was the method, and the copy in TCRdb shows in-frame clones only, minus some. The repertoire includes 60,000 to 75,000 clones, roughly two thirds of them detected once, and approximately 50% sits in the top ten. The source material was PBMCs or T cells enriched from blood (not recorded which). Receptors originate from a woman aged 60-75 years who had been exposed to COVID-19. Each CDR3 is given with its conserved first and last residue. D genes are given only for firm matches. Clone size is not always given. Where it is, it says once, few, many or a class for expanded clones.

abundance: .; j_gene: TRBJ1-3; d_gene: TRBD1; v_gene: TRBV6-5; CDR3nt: TGTGCCAGCAGGCCCGGGACAGCTGGAAACACCATATATTTT; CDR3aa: CASRPGTAGNTIYF
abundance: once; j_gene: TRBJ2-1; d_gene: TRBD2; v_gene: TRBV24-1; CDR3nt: TGTGCCACCAGTACCGGGACTAGCTACGAAAGTGAGCAGTTCTTC; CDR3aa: CATSTGTSYESEQFF
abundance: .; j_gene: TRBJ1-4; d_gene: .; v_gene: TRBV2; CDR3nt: TGTGCCAGCATCTACGGTCGGGTGTCTTTTAATGAAAAACTGTTTTTT; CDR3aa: CASIYGRVSFNEKLFF
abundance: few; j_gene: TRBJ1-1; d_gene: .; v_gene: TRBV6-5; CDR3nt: TGTGCCAGCAGTTATTTGTCGCGTAACACTGAAGCTTTCTTT; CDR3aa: CASSYLSRNTEAFF
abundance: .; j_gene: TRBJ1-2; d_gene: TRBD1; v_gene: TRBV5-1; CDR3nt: TGCGCCAGCAGAACGACAGGGGGCTACTATGGCTACACCTTC; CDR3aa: CASRTTGGYYGYTF
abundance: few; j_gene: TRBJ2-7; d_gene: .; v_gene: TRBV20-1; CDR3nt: TGCAGTGTGGCGGGAATAGGGGAGCAGTACTTC; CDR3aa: CSVAGIGEQYF
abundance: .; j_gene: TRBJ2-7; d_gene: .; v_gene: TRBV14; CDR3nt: TGTGCCAGCAGCCACCGAACGGATACCGGGAGAGCCGAGCAGTACTTC; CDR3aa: CASSHRTDTGRAEQYF
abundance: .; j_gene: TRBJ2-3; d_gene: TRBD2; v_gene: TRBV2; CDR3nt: TGTGCCAGCAGGGGGACTAGCGGGAGGAAATTTTCTAGCACAGATACGCAGTATTTT; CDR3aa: CASRGTSGRKFSSTDTQYF
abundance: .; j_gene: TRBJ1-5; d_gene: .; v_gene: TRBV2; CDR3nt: TGTGCCAGCAGTGAACATACAGGGCGTCAGCCCCAGCATTTT; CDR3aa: CASSEHTGRQPQHF
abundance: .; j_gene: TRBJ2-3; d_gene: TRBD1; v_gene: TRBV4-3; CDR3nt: TGCGCCAGCAGCCAAGATAAGGGGGCGGCGGATACGCAGTATTTT; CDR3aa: CASSQDKGAADTQYF